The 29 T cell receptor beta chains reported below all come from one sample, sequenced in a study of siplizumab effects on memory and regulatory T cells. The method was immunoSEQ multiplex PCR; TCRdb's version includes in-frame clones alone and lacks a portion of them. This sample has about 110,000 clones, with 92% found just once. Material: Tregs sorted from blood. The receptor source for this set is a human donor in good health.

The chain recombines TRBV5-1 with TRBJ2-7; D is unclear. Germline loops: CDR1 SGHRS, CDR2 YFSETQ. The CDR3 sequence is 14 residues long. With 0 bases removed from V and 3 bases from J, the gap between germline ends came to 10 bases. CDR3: CASSLGVADYEQYF. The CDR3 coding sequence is TGCGCCAGCAGCTTGGGGGTGGCCGACTACGAGCAGTACTTC.

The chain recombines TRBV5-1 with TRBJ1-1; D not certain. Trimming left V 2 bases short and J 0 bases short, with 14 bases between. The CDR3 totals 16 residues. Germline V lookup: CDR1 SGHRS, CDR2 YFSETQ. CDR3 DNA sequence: TGCGCCAGCAGCTTCTCTGCCCTACGAATGAACACTGAAGCTTTCTTT. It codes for CASSFSALRMNTEAFF.

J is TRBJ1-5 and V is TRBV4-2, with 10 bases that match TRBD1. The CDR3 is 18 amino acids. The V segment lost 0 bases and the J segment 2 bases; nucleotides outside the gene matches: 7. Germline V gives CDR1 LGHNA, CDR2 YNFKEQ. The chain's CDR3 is CASSQDSGDRGGNQPQHF. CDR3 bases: TGTGCCAGCAGCCAAGATTCCGGGGACAGGGGAGGCAATCAGCCCCAGCATTTT.

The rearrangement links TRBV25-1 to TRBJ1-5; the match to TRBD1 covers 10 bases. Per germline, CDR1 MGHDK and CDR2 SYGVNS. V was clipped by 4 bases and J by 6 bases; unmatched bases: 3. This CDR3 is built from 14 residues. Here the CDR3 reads CASSATGGGQPQHF. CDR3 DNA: TGTGCCAGCAGTGCGACAGGGGGCGGTCAGCCCCAGCATTTT. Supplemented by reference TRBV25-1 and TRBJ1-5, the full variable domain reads EADIYQTPRYLVIGTGKKITLECSQTMGHDKMYWYQQDPGMELHLIHYSYGVNSTEKGDLSSESTVSRIRTEHFPLTLESARPSHTSQYLCASSATGGGQPQHFGDGTRLSIL.

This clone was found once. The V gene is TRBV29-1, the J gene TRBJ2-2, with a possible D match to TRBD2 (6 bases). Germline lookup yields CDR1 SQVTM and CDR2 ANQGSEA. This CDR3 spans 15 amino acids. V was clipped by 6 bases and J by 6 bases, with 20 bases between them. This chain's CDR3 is CSVGGGAGYSGELFF. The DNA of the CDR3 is TGCAGCGTGGGAGGAGGCGCGGGGTATTCCGGGGAGCTGTTTTTT.

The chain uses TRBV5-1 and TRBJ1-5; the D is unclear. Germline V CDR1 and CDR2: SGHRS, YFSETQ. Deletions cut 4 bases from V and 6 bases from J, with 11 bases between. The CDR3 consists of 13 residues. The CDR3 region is CASSPNTGQPQHF. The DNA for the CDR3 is TGCGCCAGCAGCCCCAACACCGGTCAGCCCCAGCATTTT.

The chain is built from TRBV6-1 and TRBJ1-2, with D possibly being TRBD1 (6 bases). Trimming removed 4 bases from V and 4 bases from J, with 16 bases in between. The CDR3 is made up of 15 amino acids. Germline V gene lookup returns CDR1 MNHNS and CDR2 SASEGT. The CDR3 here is CASSVLQGLFYGYTF. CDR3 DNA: TGTGCCAGCAGTGTTTTACAGGGCCTCTTCTATGGCTACACCTTC.

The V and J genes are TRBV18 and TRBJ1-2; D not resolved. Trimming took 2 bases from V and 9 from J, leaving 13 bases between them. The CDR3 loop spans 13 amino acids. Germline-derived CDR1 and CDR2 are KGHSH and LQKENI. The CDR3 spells CASSPASEKSYTF. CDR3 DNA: TGTGCCAGCTCACCAGCGTCGGAGAAGAGCTACACCTTC.

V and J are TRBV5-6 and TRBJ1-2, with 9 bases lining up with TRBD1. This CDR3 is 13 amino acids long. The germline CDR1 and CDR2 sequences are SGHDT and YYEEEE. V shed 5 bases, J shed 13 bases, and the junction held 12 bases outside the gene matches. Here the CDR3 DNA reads TGTGCCAGCAGGTACCCGGGACAGGGCTATCTCACCTTC. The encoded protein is CASRYPGQGYLTF.

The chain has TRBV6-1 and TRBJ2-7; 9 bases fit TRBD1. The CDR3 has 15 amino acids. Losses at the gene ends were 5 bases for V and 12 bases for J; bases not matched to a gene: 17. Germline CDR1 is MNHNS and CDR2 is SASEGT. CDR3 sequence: CASSPQGQGSQVRYF. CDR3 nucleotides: TGTGCCAGCAGTCCCCAAGGACAGGGGTCCCAAGTCCGGTACTTC.

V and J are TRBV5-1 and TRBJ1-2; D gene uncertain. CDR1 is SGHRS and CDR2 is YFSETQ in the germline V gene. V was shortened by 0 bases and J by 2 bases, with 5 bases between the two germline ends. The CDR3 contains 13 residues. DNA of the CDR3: TGCGCCAGCAGCTTGGAGGTAAACTATGGCTACACCTTC. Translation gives CASSLEVNYGYTF.

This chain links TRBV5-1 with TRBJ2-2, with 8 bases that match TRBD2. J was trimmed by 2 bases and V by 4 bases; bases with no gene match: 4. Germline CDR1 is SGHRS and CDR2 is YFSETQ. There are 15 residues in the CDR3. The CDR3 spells CASSLSGSNTGELFF. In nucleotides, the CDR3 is TGCGCCAGCAGCCTAAGCGGGAGTAACACCGGGGAGCTGTTTTTT. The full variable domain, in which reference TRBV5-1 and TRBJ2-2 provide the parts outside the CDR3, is KAGVTQTPRYLIKTRGQQVTLSCSPISGHRSVSWYQQTPGQGLQFLFEYFSETQRNKGNFPGRFSGRQFSNSRSEMNVSTLELGDSALYLCASSLSGSNTGELFFGEGSRLTVL.

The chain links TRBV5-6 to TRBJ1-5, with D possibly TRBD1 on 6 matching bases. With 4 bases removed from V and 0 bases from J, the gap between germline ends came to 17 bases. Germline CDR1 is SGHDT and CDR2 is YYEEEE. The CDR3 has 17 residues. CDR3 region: CASSAMYPGVSNQPQHF. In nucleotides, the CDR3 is TGTGCCAGCAGCGCAATGTACCCAGGGGTTAGCAATCAGCCCCAGCATTTT.

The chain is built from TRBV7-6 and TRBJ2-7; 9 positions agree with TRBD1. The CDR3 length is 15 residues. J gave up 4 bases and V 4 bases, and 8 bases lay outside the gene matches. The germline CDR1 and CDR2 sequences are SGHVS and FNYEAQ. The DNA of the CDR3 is TGTGCCAGCAGCTCCGGCCCGGGACAGGGATACGAGCAGTACTTC. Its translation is CASSSGPGQGYEQYF.

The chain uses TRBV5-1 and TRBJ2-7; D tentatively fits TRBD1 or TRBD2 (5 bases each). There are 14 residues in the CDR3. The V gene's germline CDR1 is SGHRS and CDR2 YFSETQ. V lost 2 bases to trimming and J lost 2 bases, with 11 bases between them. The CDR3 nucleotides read TGCGCCAGCAGCTTAACGGGGCCACCCTACGAGCAGTACTTC. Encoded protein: CASSLTGPPYEQYF.

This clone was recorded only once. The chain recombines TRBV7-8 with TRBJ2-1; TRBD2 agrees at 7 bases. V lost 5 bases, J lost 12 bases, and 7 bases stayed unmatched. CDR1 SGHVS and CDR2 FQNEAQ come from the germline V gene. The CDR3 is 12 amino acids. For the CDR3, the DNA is TGTGCCAGCAGCCGAACCTCGGGGGGGCAGTTCTTC. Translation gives CASSRTSGGQFF.

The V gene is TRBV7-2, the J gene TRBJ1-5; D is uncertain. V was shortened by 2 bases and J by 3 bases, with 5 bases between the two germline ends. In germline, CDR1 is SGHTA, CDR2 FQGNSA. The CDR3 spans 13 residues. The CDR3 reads CASSLLLNQPQHF. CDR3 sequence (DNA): TGTGCCAGCAGCTTACTTCTCAATCAGCCCCAGCATTTT.

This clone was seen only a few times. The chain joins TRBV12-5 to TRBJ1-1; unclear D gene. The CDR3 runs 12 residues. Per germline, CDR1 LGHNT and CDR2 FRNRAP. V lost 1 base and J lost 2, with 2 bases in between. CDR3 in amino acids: CASGLGNTEAFF. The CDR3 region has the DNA TGTGCTAGTGGTTTGGGAAACACTGAAGCTTTCTTT.

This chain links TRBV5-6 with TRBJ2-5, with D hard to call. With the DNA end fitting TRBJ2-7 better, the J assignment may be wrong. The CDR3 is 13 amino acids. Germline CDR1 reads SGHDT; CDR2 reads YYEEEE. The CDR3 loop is CASSLVGSYEQYF. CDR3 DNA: TGTGCCAGCAGCCTGGTTGGATCCTACGAGCAGTACTTC.

The CDR3 here is CASSFQGNQPQHF. The CDR3, as DNA: TGTGCCAGCAGCTTTCAGGGTAATCAGCCCCAGCATTTT. The chain joins TRBV7-9 to TRBJ1-5, with a weak D call TRBD1 (5 bases). The V and J ends lost 3 bases and 4 bases respectively, with 7 bases between them. The CDR3 is made up of 13 amino acids. Germline CDR1 is SEHNR and CDR2 is FQNEAQ (reference sequence).

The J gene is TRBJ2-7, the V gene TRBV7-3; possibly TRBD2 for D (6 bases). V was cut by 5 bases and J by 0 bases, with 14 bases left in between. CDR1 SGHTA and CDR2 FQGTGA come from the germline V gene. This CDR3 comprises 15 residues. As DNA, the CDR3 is TGTGCCAGCAGCCCCATGGGGGGTAGCTCCTACGAGCAGTACTTC. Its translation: CASSPMGGSSYEQYF.

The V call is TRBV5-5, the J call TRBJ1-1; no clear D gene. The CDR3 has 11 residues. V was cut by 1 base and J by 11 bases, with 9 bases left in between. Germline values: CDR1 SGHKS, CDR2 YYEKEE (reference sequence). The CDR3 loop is CASSLISAAFF. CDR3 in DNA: TGTGCCAGCAGCTTGATATCCGCGGCTTTCTTT.

The CDR3 here is CASSFAGATYEQYF. The CDR3 coding sequence is TGTGCCAGCAGCTTTGCGGGGGCCACCTACGAGCAGTACTTC. The gene calls are TRBV11-2 and TRBJ2-7, with a possible D match to TRBD2 (7 bases). CDR3 size: 14 residues. V lost 3 bases to trimming and J lost 2 bases, with 11 bases between them. Germline CDR1 and CDR2: SGHAT and FQNNGV.

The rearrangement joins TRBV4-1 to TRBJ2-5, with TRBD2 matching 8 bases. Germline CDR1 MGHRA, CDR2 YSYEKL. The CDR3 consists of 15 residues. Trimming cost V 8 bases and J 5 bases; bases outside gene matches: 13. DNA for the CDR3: TGCGCCAGCCAACAAGACAGCGGGGGAAGGGAGACCCAGTACTTC. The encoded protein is CASQQDSGGRETQYF.

CDR3 loop: CASSLWGSDTQYF. CDR3 DNA sequence: TGTGCCAGCAGCTTGTGGGGATCAGATACGCAGTATTTT. The J gene is TRBJ2-3, the V gene TRBV5-6, with D unclear. This CDR3 is 13 amino acids long. The V end lost 1 base, the J end lost 4 bases, and 7 bases lay between the germline ends. CDR1 SGHDT and CDR2 YYEEEE come from the germline V gene.

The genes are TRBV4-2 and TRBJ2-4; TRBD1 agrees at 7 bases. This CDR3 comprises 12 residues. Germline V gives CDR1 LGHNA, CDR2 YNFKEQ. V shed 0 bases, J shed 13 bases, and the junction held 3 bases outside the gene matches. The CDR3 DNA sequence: TGTGCCAGCAGCCAAGATCGGGGACAGCAGTACTTC. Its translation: CASSQDRGQQYF.

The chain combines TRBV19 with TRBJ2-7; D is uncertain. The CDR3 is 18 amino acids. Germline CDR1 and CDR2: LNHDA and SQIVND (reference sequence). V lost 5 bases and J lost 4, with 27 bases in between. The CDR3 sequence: CASSPRGPISSSPYEQYF. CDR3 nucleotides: TGTGCCAGTAGTCCGCGTGGGCCCATCTCCAGTTCTCCATACGAGCAGTACTTC.

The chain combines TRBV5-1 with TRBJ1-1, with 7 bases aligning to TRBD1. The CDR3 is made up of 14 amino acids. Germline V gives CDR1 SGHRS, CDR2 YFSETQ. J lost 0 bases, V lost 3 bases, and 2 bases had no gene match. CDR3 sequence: CASSSTGVNTEAFF. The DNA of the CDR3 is TGCGCCAGCAGCTCCACAGGGGTGAACACTGAAGCTTTCTTT.

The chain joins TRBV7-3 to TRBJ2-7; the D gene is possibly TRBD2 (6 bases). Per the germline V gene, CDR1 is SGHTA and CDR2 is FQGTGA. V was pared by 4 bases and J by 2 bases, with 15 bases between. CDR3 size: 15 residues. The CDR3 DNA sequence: TGTGCCAGCAGCTGGGGAGCGGGCTTAGCCTACGAGCAGTACTTC. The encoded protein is CASSWGAGLAYEQYF.